The text below deals with one T cell receptor beta chain. Germline V gives CDR1 DFQATT, CDR2 SNEGSKA (reference sequence). There are 16 residues in the CDR3. With 3 bases clipped from V and 6 bases from J, the junction kept 13 bases outside the gene matches. The sample is drawn from a study of T cells after yellow fever vaccination. TCRdb ran MiXCR on the 5' RACE reads and lists one entry per CDR3 protein. The sample records some 390,000 distinct CDR3 sequences, approximately 6% being singletons. The V gene is TRBV20-1, the J gene TRBJ2-3, with 9 bases fitting TRBD2. The sequenced sample was PBMCs, obtained 5 days after the yellow fever booster vaccination. The sequence was obtained from a man aged 25 to 40 who received the YFV17D yellow fever vaccine. CDR3 in DNA: TGCAGTGCTAGGGGCAGTAGCGGGAGACGGGTTGATACGCAGTATTTT. Amino acids: CSARGSSGRRVDTQYF.